Listed below are T cell receptor beta chains from one sample, sequenced in a study of OX40 agonist ivuxolimab in advanced cancers. Using immunoSEQ multiplex PCR, the repertoire was profiled, and TCRdb retains in-frame clones only, with some absent. The sample gives tens of thousands of clones, approximately 84% of which show up once; about 7.3% is in the top ten. The specimen comprised CD4+ or CD8+ T cells sorted from blood, sampled in a trial of the OX40 agonist ivuxolimab. The receptor set was obtained from an adult with an advanced solid tumor such as melanoma, head and neck, liver or kidney cancer. Each CDR3 is given with its conserved first and last residue.

TRBV27 | CASKPRAGWANVLTF
TRBV7-9 | CASSPMRPRGRMETQYF
TRBV19 | CASRGELAGSGELFF
TRBV5-1 | CASSPQVGGPSRKLFF
TRBV2 | CASGRLLSYEQYF
TRBV28 | CASSFAGNGQPQHF
TRBV18 | CASSRTGTFNEQYF
TRBV7-2 | CASSLASGYNEQFF
TRBV10-3 | CAISEQGGARGYTF
TRBV28 | CASREGYEQYF